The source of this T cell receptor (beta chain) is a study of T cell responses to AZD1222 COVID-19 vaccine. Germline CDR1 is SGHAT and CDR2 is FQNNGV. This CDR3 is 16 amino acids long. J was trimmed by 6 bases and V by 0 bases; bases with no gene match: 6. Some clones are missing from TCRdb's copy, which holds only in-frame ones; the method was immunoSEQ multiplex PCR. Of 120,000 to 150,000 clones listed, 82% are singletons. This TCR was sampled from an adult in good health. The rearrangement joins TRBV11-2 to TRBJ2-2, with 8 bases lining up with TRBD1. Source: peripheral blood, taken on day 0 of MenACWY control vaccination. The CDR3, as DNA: TGTGCCAGCAGCTTAGACCCGGACAGGGTGGCCGGGGAGCTGTTTTTT. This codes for CASSLDPDRVAGELFF.